The 15 T cell receptor beta chains below come from one sample, sequenced in a study of blood T cells in healthy people across ages. Then a second PCR, running roughly 7 to 12 cycles, was carried out with a sample-barcoded 5' primer and a J-beta primer mix. TCRdb reprocessed the 5' RACE reads via MiXCR and lists one record per CDR3 protein. The data show more than 650,000 distinct CDR3 sequences, with about a fifth seen just once and approximately 20% held by the top ten. The sequencing sample was made of blood. These receptors all come from a man between 65 and 79 years old in good health.

This clonotype was seen only a few times. This chain connects TRBV7-3 to TRBJ2-1; the D gene is possibly TRBD2 (5 bases). This CDR3 contains 14 residues. From germline, CDR1 is SGHTA and CDR2 FQGTGA. With 5 bases removed from V and 9 bases from J, the gap between germline ends came to 17 bases. The CDR3 DNA follows: TGTGCCAGCAGCATTTACCGGGAAGCGAGTGAGCAGTTCTTC. It encodes CASSIYREASEQFF.

The rearrangement links TRBV7-9 to TRBJ2-3, with 7 positions matching TRBD2. In germline, CDR1 is SEHNR, CDR2 FQNEAQ (reference sequence). The CDR3 spans 15 residues. Trimming at V came to 2 bases and at J to 4 bases, leaving 6 bases not matched to a gene. In DNA form, the CDR3 reads TGTGCCAGCAGCTTATTAAGCGGGGAAGCAGATACGCAGTATTTT. The encoded protein is CASSLLSGEADTQYF.

This clonotype was counted ten times or more. The chain recombines TRBV29-1 with TRBJ2-1; 8 nucleotides align to TRBD1. Germline CDR1 is SQVTM and CDR2 is ANQGSEA. After removal of 4 bases from V and 3 bases from J, the junction contained 2 bases not matched to a gene. This CDR3 is built from 13 residues. The CDR3: CSVVTGGYNEQFF. In nucleotides, the CDR3 is TGCAGCGTTGTAACAGGGGGCTACAATGAGCAGTTCTTC.

Comment on this clonotype: One end of the junction is discordant with germline, which a read error may explain. The chain has TRBV6-2 or TRBV6-3 and TRBJ2-5, with TRBD2 matching over 8 bases. CDR1 is MNHEY and CDR2 is SVGEGT in the germline V gene. The CDR3 totals 15 residues. The CDR3 loop reads CASRDGTSSGETQYF. The CDR3 DNA reads TGTGCCAGCAGAGACGGGACTAGTAGCGGAGAGACCCAGTATTTC.

This sequence joins TRBV2 and TRBJ2-5; D might be TRBD2 (6 bases). The J call may not be correct, given that the DNA end is closer to TRBJ2-1. The V gene's germline CDR1 is SNHLY and CDR2 FYNNEI. The CDR3 spans 11 residues. CDR3 in DNA: TGTGCCAGCAGGGACTATGGTGAGCAGTTCTTC. This gives the protein CASRDYGEQFF.

This chain links TRBV6-6 with TRBJ1-3; 11 positions agree with TRBD1. In germline, CDR1 is MNHNY, CDR2 SVGAGI (reference sequence). J gave up 1 base and V 2 bases, and 1 base lay outside the gene matches. CDR3 length equals 16 residues. This chain's CDR3 is CASSYGTGGSGNTIYF. The CDR3 nucleotides are TGTGCCAGCAGTTACGGGACAGGGGGTTCTGGAAACACCATATATTTT.

This clonotype appeared a single time. The chain has TRBV6-6 and TRBJ2-3, with TRBD2 identical over 9 bases. Per the germline V gene, CDR1 is MNHNY and CDR2 is SVGAGI (reference sequence). There are 14 residues in the CDR3. J gave up 4 bases and V 4 bases, and 3 bases lay outside the gene matches. In nucleotides, the CDR3 is TGTGCCAGCAGTTTTAGCGGGAGCTCAGATACGCAGTATTTT. Protein sequence: CASSFSGSSDTQYF.

This chain joins TRBV12-3 or TRBV12-4 and TRBJ2-6; D perhaps matches TRBD1 (6 bases). Deletions cut 6 bases from V and 3 bases from J, with 21 bases between. The CDR3 covers 18 residues. The CDR3 DNA reads as TGTGCCAGCAGCCACGACAGGCGTAGAGAAAATGGGGCCAACGTCCTGACTTTC. Translation: CASSHDRRRENGANVLTF.

This clonotype was recorded a few times. The chain couples TRBV6-5 to TRBJ2-7, with a weak D call TRBD2 (6 bases). With 2 bases removed from V and 2 bases from J, the gap between germline ends came to 13 bases. The CDR3 has 15 residues. The V gene's germline CDR1 is MNHEY and CDR2 SVGAGI. The CDR3 spells CASSYKLTGAYEQYF. Here the CDR3 DNA reads TGTGCCAGCAGTTACAAGTTAACGGGGGCCTACGAGCAGTACTTC.

The rearrangement links TRBV20-1 to TRBJ1-1, with D unresolved. The V gene lost 6 bases and the J gene lost 6 bases, with 11 bases spanning the gap. Germline loops: CDR1 DFQATT, CDR2 SNEGSKA (reference sequence). This CDR3 contains 11 residues. CDR3 DNA sequence: TGCAGTGCGCCCCCAAGGTCTGAAGCTTTCTTT. This gives the protein CSAPPRSEAFF.

This clonotype was detected only a few times. The rearrangement links TRBV12-3 or TRBV12-4 to TRBJ1-5; D is ambiguous. The V gene lost 2 bases and the J gene lost 6 bases, with 14 bases spanning the gap. The length of the CDR3 is 15 residues. The CDR3 is CASSLNLGEGQPQHF. The DNA for the CDR3 is TGTGCCAGCAGTTTAAACCTGGGAGAGGGTCAGCCCCAGCATTTT.

The CDR3 loop is CSAQESGRGYNEQFF. As DNA, the CDR3 is TGCAGTGCTCAGGAAAGCGGGAGGGGATACAATGAGCAGTTCTTC. The chain joins TRBV20-1 to TRBJ2-1; 10 bases agree with TRBD2. This CDR3 has 15 amino acids. J gave up 4 bases and V 5 bases, and 8 bases lay outside the gene matches. The germline CDR1 and CDR2 sequences are DFQATT and SNEGSKA (reference sequence).

This chain links TRBV10-3 with TRBJ1-2; the match to TRBD1 covers 7 bases. V lost 7 bases and J lost 1; bases outside the gene matches: 3. The germline V gene has CDR1 ENHRY and CDR2 SYGVKD. The length of the CDR3 is 13 residues. In nucleotides, the CDR3 is TGTGCCATCACGGGACAGATTAACTATGGCTACACCTTC. This sequence encodes CAITGQINYGYTF.

V gene TRBV3-1 combines with J gene TRBJ2-5; no clear D gene. Germline CDR1 reads LGHDT; CDR2 reads YNNKEL (reference sequence). The V gene lost 0 bases and the J gene lost 5 bases, with 7 bases spanning the gap. The CDR3 is made up of 13 amino acids. This chain's CDR3 is CASSQELGETQYF. The CDR3 DNA reads as TGTGCCAGCAGCCAAGAGTTAGGGGAGACCCAGTACTTC.

The chain is built from TRBV7-7 and TRBJ2-2, with 7 bases that match TRBD1. The germline V gene encodes CDR1 SSHAT and CDR2 FNYEAQ (reference sequence). The V gene end was trimmed by 5 bases and the J gene end by 4 bases; junction bases not matched to a gene: 4. The CDR3 sequence is 14 residues long. In nucleotides, the CDR3 is TGTGCCAGCAGCACCGGACAGGTCACCGGGGAGCTGTTTTTT. Translating gives CASSTGQVTGELFF. Complete variable domain (other parts from reference TRBV7-7 and TRBJ2-2): GAGVSQSPRYKVTKRGQDVTLRCDPISSHATLYWYQQALGQGPEFLTYFNYEAQPDKSGLPSDRFSAERPEGSISTLTIQRTEQRDSAMYRCASSTGQVTGELFFGEGSRLTVL.